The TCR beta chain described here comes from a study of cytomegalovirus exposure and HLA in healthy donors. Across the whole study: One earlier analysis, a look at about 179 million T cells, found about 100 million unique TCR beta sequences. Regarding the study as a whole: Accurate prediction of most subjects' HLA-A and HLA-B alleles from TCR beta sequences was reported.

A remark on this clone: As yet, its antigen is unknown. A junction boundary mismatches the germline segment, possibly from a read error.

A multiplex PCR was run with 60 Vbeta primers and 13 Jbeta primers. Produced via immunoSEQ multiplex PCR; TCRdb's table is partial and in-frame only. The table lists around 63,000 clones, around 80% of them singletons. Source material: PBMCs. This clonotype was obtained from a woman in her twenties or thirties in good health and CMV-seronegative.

CDR3 in amino acids: CAGSSMFQGNSYEQYF. The CDR3 coding sequence is TGTGCCGGCAGCTCGATGTTCCAGGGGAACTCCTACGAGCAGTACTTC. The chain recombines TRBV11-2 with TRBJ2-7; TRBD1 is a possible D gene (6 bases). CDR1 is SGHAT and CDR2 is FQNNGV in the germline V gene. The CDR3 spans 16 residues.